The clone carrying this T cell receptor (beta chain) appeared once. TCRdb keeps only in-frame clones here, not all; method: immunoSEQ multiplex PCR. The sample includes around 310,000 clones, about 91% seen only once; the top ten take around 12%. Looked up from germline, CDR1 is LGHNA and CDR2 is YNFKEQ. The CDR3 has 14 amino acids. Trimming pared 0 bases from V and 0 bases from J, leaving 5 bases between. The data were taken from a study of blood T cell repertoires in COVID-19. Study-wide context: Italy, Spain and the United States were the sources of the convalescent and acute COVID-19 samples. PBMCs, B-cell-depleted T cells, or T cells were the source of the cDNA or gDNA that made up the material.

The specimen sequenced was peripheral blood. This TCR came from a woman aged 60-75 years with acute or convalescent COVID-19. This sequence joins TRBV4-2 and TRBJ1-2; D remains ambiguous. The CDR3, as DNA: TGTGCCAGCAGCCAAGATGCAGCTAACTATGGCTACACCTTC. It is translated as CASSQDAANYGYTF.